The 27 T cell receptor beta chains reported below all come from one sample, sequenced in a study of OX40 agonist ivuxolimab in advanced cancers. Assay used: immunoSEQ multiplex PCR; TCRdb lists only in-frame clones, some missing. The sample includes tens of thousands of clones, about 89% seen only once; the top ten take about 12%. Here the sequenced sample was CD4+ or CD8+ T cells sorted from blood, taken in a trial of the OX40 agonist ivuxolimab. The receptor source for this set is an adult with an advanced solid tumor such as melanoma, head and neck, liver or kidney cancer.

The rearrangement joins TRBV5-1 to TRBJ2-2, with no clear D. The CDR3 runs to 15 residues. Trimming left V 1 base short and J 6 bases short, with 13 bases between. Germline V gene lookup returns CDR1 SGHRS and CDR2 YFSETQ. CDR3 protein: CASSLWASGPGELFF. DNA for the CDR3: TGCGCCAGCAGCTTGTGGGCTAGTGGGCCCGGGGAGCTGTTTTTT. The whole variable domain, remainder taken from reference TRBV5-1 and TRBJ2-2, is KAGVTQTPRYLIKTRGQQVTLSCSPISGHRSVSWYQQTPGQGLQFLFEYFSETQRNKGNFPGRFSGRQFSNSRSEMNVSTLELGDSALYLCASSLWASGPGELFFGEGSRLTVL.

The J gene is TRBJ1-5, the V gene TRBV6-6; D ambiguous. The CDR3 totals 15 residues. V gave up 1 base and J gave up 3 bases, with 10 bases separating them. Germline lookup yields CDR1 MNHNY and CDR2 SVGAGI (reference sequence). CDR3 protein: CASSYLAPFNQPQHF. CDR3 DNA sequence: TGTGCCAGCAGTTACTTGGCCCCCTTCAATCAGCCCCAGCATTTT.

As to this clone: The same CDR3 can be traced to other DNA sequences in this sample. The chain recombines TRBV9 with TRBJ1-1, with D unresolved. Germline values: CDR1 SGDLS, CDR2 YYNGEE. The CDR3 length is 13 residues. V gave up 2 bases and J gave up 1 base, with 6 bases separating them. The CDR3 region is CASSVSGNTEAFF. Here the CDR3 DNA reads TGTGCCAGCAGCGTGTCCGGGAACACTGAAGCTTTCTTT.

The chain employs TRBV2 and TRBJ2-1; D perhaps matches TRBD2 (5 bases). The CDR3 covers 11 residues. Germline V gives CDR1 SNHLY, CDR2 FYNNEI. V was cut by 10 bases and J by 5 bases, with 9 bases left in between. Written as DNA, the CDR3 is TGTGCCACCGATAGCGACAATGAGCAGTTCTTC. Translating it yields CATDSDNEQFF.

The rearrangement joins TRBV20-1 to TRBJ2-5; D call uncertain. Germline V gene lookup returns CDR1 DFQATT and CDR2 SNEGSKA (reference sequence). V gave up 8 bases and J gave up 8 bases, with 9 bases separating them. This CDR3 spans 9 amino acids. CDR3: CSTRETQYF. The CDR3 bases are TGCAGTACCAGAGAAACCCAGTACTTC.

This clone was recorded only once. This rearrangement joins TRBV5-1 to TRBJ2-2; 11 bases are shared with TRBD2. This CDR3 is built from 20 residues. J was trimmed by 4 bases and V by 4 bases; bases with no gene match: 18. Germline V gives CDR1 SGHRS, CDR2 YFSETQ. CDR3 coding DNA: TGCGCCAGCAGCCGACCAACCCCACTAACTAGCGGGGGAGGCACCGGGGAGCTGTTTTTT. Translated: CASSRPTPLTSGGGTGELFF.

This chain uses TRBV30 with TRBJ2-7; 7 bases match TRBD1. The CDR3 has 13 amino acids. Germline CDR1 GTSNPN, CDR2 SVGIG (reference sequence). V trimming: 2 bases; J trimming: 3 bases; junction bases outside the gene matches: 4. The CDR3 sequence is CAWSKAGGYEQYF. In DNA, the CDR3 is TGTGCCTGGAGTAAGGCAGGGGGCTACGAGCAGTACTTC. The full variable domain, in which reference TRBV30 and TRBJ2-7 provide the parts outside the CDR3, is SQTIHQWPATLVQPVGSPLSLECTVEGTSNPNLYWYRQAAGRGLQLLFYSVGIGQISSEVPQNLSASRPQDRQFILSSKKLLLSDSGFYLCAWSKAGGYEQYFGPGTRLTVT.

The chain employs TRBV4-1 and TRBJ2-1; 9 positions agree with TRBD2. Germline loops: CDR1 MGHRA, CDR2 YSYEKL. The CDR3 has 15 residues. The V gene end was trimmed by 2 bases and the J gene end by 10 bases; junction bases not matched to a gene: 9. The DNA for the CDR3 is TGCGCCAGCAGCCAAATAGTGGTAGCGGGAGAGGAGCAGTTCTTC. This encodes CASSQIVVAGEEQFF.

V gene TRBV18 combines with J gene TRBJ2-7; no definite D call. The CDR3 extends over 11 amino acids. Germline CDR1 and CDR2: KGHSH and LQKENI. V lost 6 bases to trimming and J lost 5 bases, with 8 bases between them. The CDR3 bases are TGTGCCAGCTCGCTGGGCAACGAGCAGTACGTC. This sequence encodes CASSLGNEQYV.

The J gene is TRBJ1-5, the V gene TRBV28; unclear D gene. Trimming shortened V by 6 bases and J by 7 bases, and 10 bases separated the two germline ends. Germline CDR1 reads MDHEN; CDR2 reads SYDVKM. There are 12 residues in the CDR3. The chain's CDR3 is CASSTARQPQHF. In nucleotides, the CDR3 is TGTGCCAGCAGCACCGCCAGGCAGCCCCAGCATTTT.

This clone was counted between two and nine times. This chain joins TRBV9 and TRBJ1-1, with 7 nucleotides matching TRBD1. Germline CDR1 and CDR2: SGDLS and YYNGEE. The CDR3 has 14 amino acids. V dropped 2 bases and J dropped 4; count of bases not matched to a gene: 5. CDR3 amino acids: CASSVQGVSTEAFF. CDR3 in DNA: TGTGCCAGCAGCGTGCAGGGGGTGAGCACTGAAGCTTTCTTT.

The chain couples TRBV2 to TRBJ2-7; TRBD1 aligns across 9 bases. The CDR3 runs 14 residues. V lost 6 bases to trimming and J lost 1 base; unmatched junction nucleotides: 4. Looked up from germline, CDR1 is SNHLY and CDR2 is FYNNEI. The CDR3 DNA sequence: TGTGCCAGCAGAGAGACAGGGGGGTCCTACGAGCAGTACTTC. This gives the protein CASRETGGSYEQYF.

The V gene is TRBV7-3, the J gene TRBJ2-2; a possible D gene is TRBD2 (6 bases). CDR1 and CDR2 (germline): SGHTA, FQGTGA. V shed 1 base and J shed 2 bases, with 20 bases lying between them. The CDR3 extends over 19 amino acids. This CDR3 reads CASSLSQGSVAANTGELFF. The CDR3 DNA reads as TGTGCCAGCAGCTTAAGTCAAGGGTCGGTAGCGGCAAACACCGGGGAGCTGTTTTTT.

The rearrangement uses TRBV7-3 and TRBJ2-1; 11 bases match TRBD1. The CDR3 sequence is 16 residues long. Germline-derived CDR1 and CDR2 are SGHTA and FQGTGA. V shed 4 bases and J 4 bases; nucleotides not matched to a gene: 6. The CDR3 sequence is CASSSGQGARYNEQFF. In DNA, the CDR3 is TGTGCCAGCAGCTCCGGACAGGGGGCGAGGTACAATGAGCAGTTCTTC. The full variable domain, completed using reference TRBV7-3 and TRBJ2-1, is GAGVSQTPSNKVTEKGKYVELRCDPISGHTALYWYRQSLGQGPEFLIYFQGTGAADDSGLPNDRFFAVRPEGSVSTLKIQRTERGDSAVYLCASSSGQGARYNEQFFGPGTRLTVL.

This chain links TRBV6-5 with TRBJ2-2, with 8 bases matching TRBD1. Trimming at V came to 6 bases and at J to 4 bases, leaving 4 bases not matched to a gene. The CDR3 spans 14 residues. The germline CDR1 and CDR2 sequences are MNHEY and SVGAGI. The CDR3 DNA is TGTGCCAGCAGCCACAGGGGGAGCACCGGGGAGCTGTTTTTT. It is translated as CASSHRGSTGELFF.

The chain recombines TRBV29-1 with TRBJ2-3, with 8 bases aligning to TRBD2. This CDR3 region has 17 residues. The V and J ends lost 0 bases and 3 bases, in that order; junction bases with no gene match: 11. The germline gives CDR1 SQVTM, CDR2 ANQGSEA. The CDR3 bases are TGCAGCGTTGAAGATCTAAAGGCGGCTAGCGGGACAGATACGCAGTATTTT. Its translation is CSVEDLKAASGTDTQYF.

CDR3 in amino acids: CASSYSGVTSDEQYF. CDR3 sequence (DNA): TGTGCCAGCAGTTACTCGGGGGTGACTAGCGACGAGCAGTACTTC. V is TRBV6-5 and J is TRBJ2-7; 8 nucleotides align to TRBD2. V lost 0 bases to trimming and J lost 5 bases; unmatched junction nucleotides: 6. The germline V gene encodes CDR1 MNHEY and CDR2 SVGAGI. This CDR3 spans 15 amino acids.

The rearrangement links TRBV7-9 to TRBJ2-1, with 7 nucleotides matching TRBD2. The V segment lost 1 base and the J segment 8 bases; nucleotides outside the gene matches: 8. The CDR3 runs to 15 residues. Germline CDR1 is SEHNR and CDR2 is FQNEAQ (reference sequence). CDR3 sequence reads: CASSLGAGELDEQFF. DNA of the CDR3: TGTGCCAGCAGCTTAGGGGCGGGAGAGTTAGATGAGCAGTTCTTC.

This chain connects TRBV9 to TRBJ2-2; 9 bases line up with TRBD2. V was clipped by 3 bases and J by 6 bases; unmatched bases: 6. Germline CDR1 SGDLS, CDR2 YYNGEE. There are 15 residues in the CDR3. Here the CDR3 DNA reads TGTGCCAGCAGCGCGGGGACTAGCAGCGCCGGGGAGCTGTTTTTT. Amino acids: CASSAGTSSAGELFF.

The rearrangement links TRBV5-1 to TRBJ2-7, with D possibly being TRBD1 (6 bases). This CDR3 has 13 residues. Trimming shortened V by 1 base and J by 6 bases, and 11 bases separated the two germline ends. Germline V gene sequence: CDR1 SGHRS, CDR2 YFSETQ. Here the CDR3 DNA reads TGCGCCAGCAGCTTGAACAGGGCGATCGAGCAGTACTTC. As protein: CASSLNRAIEQYF.

This chain uses TRBV7-6 with TRBJ1-1; the D gene is possibly TRBD1 (5 bases). Germline V gene data show CDR1 as SGHVS and CDR2 as FNYEAQ. This CDR3 comprises 13 residues. V lost 4 bases and J 8 bases, leaving 14 bases between the germline ends. The CDR3 DNA reads as TGTGCCAGCAGCTCCGGGACTCACAAGGAAGCTTTCTTT. Its protein is CASSSGTHKEAFF.

The chain combines TRBV19 with TRBJ2-1; tentatively, D is TRBD1 (5 bases). Trimming shortened V by 5 bases and J by 0 bases, and 11 bases separated the two germline ends. The CDR3 is 15 residues long. Germline V CDR1 and CDR2: LNHDA, SQIVND (reference sequence). Here the CDR3 DNA reads TGTGCCAGTAGTCTGGGGCCGAACTCCTACAATGAGCAGTTCTTC. Its protein product is CASSLGPNSYNEQFF.

The chain employs TRBV9 and TRBJ2-5; 7 bases agree with TRBD1. The germline V gene encodes CDR1 SGDLS and CDR2 YYNGEE. Trimming at V came to 0 bases and at J to 1 base, leaving 3 bases not matched to a gene. CDR3 length: 15 amino acids. In DNA form, the CDR3 reads TGTGCCAGCAGCGTAGAGGGACAGATCCAAGAGACCCAGTACTTC. It is translated as CASSVEGQIQETQYF.

The rearrangement joins TRBV5-6 to TRBJ2-3; 11 positions match TRBD2. The CDR3 extends over 15 amino acids. Germline assignment: CDR1 SGHDT and CDR2 YYEEEE. V shed 4 bases, J shed 3 bases, and the junction held 4 bases outside the gene matches. The CDR3 here is CASSPRLAGTDTQYF. CDR3 sequence (DNA): TGTGCCAGCAGCCCCAGACTAGCGGGAACAGATACGCAGTATTTT.

V gene TRBV27 combines with J gene TRBJ2-1; 11 nucleotides agree with TRBD1. V dropped 6 bases and J dropped 8; count of bases not matched to a gene: 0. Germline loops: CDR1 MNHEY, CDR2 SMNVEV (reference sequence). This CDR3 contains 12 residues. In nucleotides, the CDR3 is TGTGCCAGCAGGGGACAGGGGGATGAGCAGTTCTTC. Residues: CASRGQGDEQFF.

As DNA, the CDR3 is TGCGCCAGCAGCCAATTTGAAGGGATAACTGAAGCTTTCTTT. It yields the protein CASSQFEGITEAFF. The chain couples TRBV4-1 to TRBJ1-1; D is unresolved. CDR1 is MGHRA, CDR2 YSYEKL, per germline. CDR3 length equals 14 residues. Trimming removed 2 bases from V and 5 bases from J, with 12 bases in between.

The chain employs TRBV6-5 and TRBJ2-2, with a tentative D call TRBD2 (6 bases). Germline-derived CDR1 and CDR2 are MNHEY and SVGAGI. V lost 5 bases and J lost 4, with 14 bases in between. The length of the CDR3 is 15 residues. The CDR3 is CASSPLGTPTGELFF. Written as DNA, the CDR3 is TGTGCCAGCAGTCCGCTAGGGACTCCCACCGGGGAGCTGTTTTTT.